Shown below are 28 T cell receptor beta chains from a single sample sequenced in a study of T-cell memory formation after mild COVID-19. TCRdb redid the calling of the 5' RACE reads with MiXCR, one entry per CDR3 protein. The data hold 470,000 or so distinct CDR3 sequences, with about 20% observed a single time. The sequencing sample was made of PBMCs or a T cell subset sorted from them (not recorded which). Every receptor here comes from an adult woman who had mild COVID-19 (a few samples of this study predate the infection). Cell type and time point are not known.

The J gene is TRBJ2-3, the V gene TRBV4-1; no firm D call. This CDR3 spans 14 amino acids. Per germline, CDR1 MGHRA and CDR2 YSYEKL. Trimming removed 3 bases at V and 5 bases at J, with 12 bases between. CDR3 sequence (DNA): TGCGCCAGCAGCCAGTACTCGCCGGGAGATACGCAGTATTTT. Amino acids: CASSQYSPGDTQYF.

The chain joins TRBV7-9 to TRBJ1-3, with D possibly TRBD1 on 5 matching bases. Germline V gene data show CDR1 as SEHNR and CDR2 as FQNEAQ (reference sequence). The ends were cut back, 2 bases at V and 3 bases at J, with 5 bases in the middle. The CDR3 spans 13 residues. The CDR3 DNA follows: TGTGCCAGCAGCTTACAGGGTGGAAACACCATATATTTT. Protein: CASSLQGGNTIYF.

A few counts support this clonotype. This sequence joins TRBV20-1 and TRBJ1-1; 7 bases align to TRBD1. V lost 6 bases to trimming and J lost 8 bases; unmatched junction nucleotides: 9. CDR1 and CDR2 (germline): DFQATT, SNEGSKA (reference sequence). There are 12 residues in the CDR3. The CDR3 here is CSALTGSPEAFF. Written as DNA, the CDR3 is TGCAGTGCCCTGACAGGGAGTCCCGAAGCTTTCTTT.

A few counts support this clonotype. The V and J genes are TRBV27 and TRBJ2-1; TRBD1 or TRBD2 may be the D gene (5 bases each). CDR3 size: 14 residues. The V end was cut by 3 bases, the J end by 4 bases, with 10 bases between. Germline assignment: CDR1 MNHEY and CDR2 SMNVEV (reference sequence). The CDR3 bases are TGTGCCAGCAGTTTCGGGACGGATTACAATGAGCAGTTCTTC. This gives the protein CASSFGTDYNEQFF.

This clonotype has ten or more counts. The rearrangement uses TRBV30 and TRBJ2-7, with a weak D call TRBD2 (7 bases). CDR1 and CDR2 from the germline V gene are GTSNPN and SVGIG (reference sequence). The CDR3 contains 14 residues. V was pared by 2 bases and J by 2 bases, with 13 bases between. The CDR3: CAWSFPGGTYEQYF. CDR3 in DNA: TGTGCCTGGAGTTTCCCGGGGGGCACCTACGAGCAGTACTTC.

The table lists this clonotype with a few counts. J is TRBJ2-5 and V is TRBV6-5, with D tentatively TRBD1 (5 bases). Germline loops: CDR1 MNHEY, CDR2 SVGAGI. V was clipped by 5 bases and J by 1 base, with 11 bases between them. The CDR3 runs 14 residues. DNA of the CDR3: TGTGCCAGCAGTAGAGACAGTCCCCAAGAGACCCAGTACTTC. Translation gives CASSRDSPQETQYF.

This clonotype was recorded a few times. The chain is built from TRBV11-2 and TRBJ2-7; D gene unclear. Germline V gene data show CDR1 as SGHAT and CDR2 as FQNNGV. The CDR3 covers 12 residues. Trimming cost V 7 bases and J 3 bases, with 10 bases left between them. The CDR3 nucleotides read TGTGCCAGCATTTCCAGCAGCTACGAGCAGTACTTC. This translates into CASISSSYEQYF.

V gene TRBV14 combines with J gene TRBJ1-2; D unresolved. The CDR3 runs 13 residues. Trimming cost V 0 bases and J 5 bases, with 7 bases left between them. CDR1 is SGHDN, CDR2 FVKESK, per germline. The CDR3 DNA reads TGTGCCAGCAGCCAAGAGTCCGGGTATGGCTACACCTTC. Amino acids: CASSQESGYGYTF.

This clonotype showed up just a few times. The gene calls are TRBV11-2 and TRBJ2-3; D remains unclear. The V gene lost 5 bases and the J gene lost 2 bases, with 8 bases spanning the gap. Germline CDR1 reads SGHAT; CDR2 reads FQNNGV. The CDR3 is 13 residues long. The CDR3 loop reads CASSRRATDTQYF. In nucleotides, the CDR3 is TGTGCCAGCAGCCGAAGGGCCACAGATACGCAGTATTTT.

This clonotype has only one observation. The chain is built from TRBV12-3 or TRBV12-4 and TRBJ1-2, with a tentative D call TRBD1 (5 bases). Trimming pared 0 bases from V and 6 bases from J, leaving 11 bases between. This CDR3 spans 14 amino acids. The CDR3 here is CASSLASGSHGYTF. The CDR3 bases are TGTGCCAGCAGTTTAGCCTCAGGGTCACATGGCTACACCTTC.

This clonotype was recorded a few times. The chain uses TRBV5-1 and TRBJ1-6; D is perhaps TRBD1 (5 bases). This CDR3 has 16 amino acids. V lost 2 bases to trimming and J lost 5 bases, with 14 bases between them. Germline V gene data show CDR1 as SGHRS and CDR2 as YFSETQ. The CDR3 spells CASSLTGGDHNSPLHF. The CDR3 DNA sequence: TGCGCCAGCAGCTTAACGGGAGGGGATCATAATTCACCCCTCCACTTT.

There are a few counts of this clonotype. The chain couples TRBV20-1 to TRBJ1-5; D is undetermined. Germline V CDR1 and CDR2: DFQATT, SNEGSKA (reference sequence). This CDR3 spans 15 amino acids. Trimming took 4 bases from V and 7 from J, leaving 20 bases between them. The CDR3 coding sequence is TGCAGTGCTACCCCAAGTGGCGCCCCGGGCCAGCCCCAGCATTTT. This translates into CSATPSGAPGQPQHF.

This chain connects TRBV7-3 to TRBJ1-2; no clear D gene. In germline, CDR1 is SGHTA, CDR2 FQGTGA. This CDR3 region has 14 residues. V was shortened by 5 bases and J by 4 bases, with 14 bases between the two germline ends. For the CDR3, the DNA is TGTGCCAGCAGCCCAAGGGAGGGTTCCTATGGCTACACCTTC. As protein: CASSPREGSYGYTF. The whole variable domain, remainder taken from reference TRBV7-3 and TRBJ1-2, is GAGVSQTPSNKVTEKGKYVELRCDPISGHTALYWYRQSLGQGPEFLIYFQGTGAADDSGLPNDRFFAVRPEGSVSTLKIQRTERGDSAVYLCASSPREGSYGYTFGSGTRLTVV.

The J gene is TRBJ1-2, the V gene TRBV20-1, with D unresolved. Per the germline V gene, CDR1 is DFQATT and CDR2 is SNEGSKA (reference sequence). The CDR3 extends over 13 amino acids. V dropped 1 base and J dropped 0 bases, with 6 bases sitting between them. CDR3 DNA sequence: TGCAGTGCTAGAGGGGGATCTAACTATGGCTACACCTTC. Translating gives CSARGGSNYGYTF.

Here the CDR3 reads CSVRDVNEQYF. CDR3 nucleotide sequence: TGCAGCGTGCGGGACGTAAACGAGCAGTACTTC. The V and J genes are TRBV29-1 and TRBJ2-7; perhaps TRBD2 as D (6 bases). Germline loops: CDR1 SQVTM, CDR2 ANQGSEA. The CDR3 contains 11 residues. The V gene lost 6 bases and the J gene lost 5 bases, with 11 bases spanning the gap.

This clonotype was seen a handful of times. The chain is built from TRBV5-1 and TRBJ2-7, with TRBD1 matching 10 bases. The CDR3 is 17 amino acids. V gave up 2 bases and J gave up 4 bases; unmatched junction bases: 12. Germline lookup yields CDR1 SGHRS and CDR2 YFSETQ. CDR3 coding DNA: TGCGCCAGCAGCTTCGGGGGAGGGACAGGGGACCAGTACGAGCAGTACTTC. Translation: CASSFGGGTGDQYEQYF.

The chain uses TRBV29-1 and TRBJ2-3; TRBD2 might be the D (6 bases). Germline CDR1 and CDR2: SQVTM and ANQGSEA. Trimming shortened V by 7 bases and J by 2 bases, and 10 bases separated the two germline ends. CDR3 length: 12 residues. CDR3 region: CSGRAHTDTQYF. CDR3 in DNA: TGCAGCGGGAGGGCCCACACAGATACGCAGTATTTT.

This clonotype was counted many times. The V and J genes are TRBV25-1 and TRBJ2-7, with TRBD1 as a possible D gene (6 bases). CDR3 length equals 12 residues. Trimming took off 6 bases at V and 6 bases at J, with 12 bases between the two ends. CDR1 MGHDK and CDR2 SYGVNS come from the germline V gene. The CDR3: CASRQGFREQYF. CDR3 DNA sequence: TGTGCCAGCAGACAGGGTTTTCGCGAGCAGTACTTC.

The chain employs TRBV19 and TRBJ2-1, with 7 nucleotides matching TRBD2. The CDR3 loop spans 15 amino acids. Germline V gene data show CDR1 as LNHDA and CDR2 as SQIVND (reference sequence). The junction had 8 bases not matched to a gene; V was cut back by 3 bases and J by 6 bases. For the CDR3, the DNA is TGTGCCAGTAGTATCCTCCAGACTAGCCTCAATGAGCAGTTCTTC. It yields the protein CASSILQTSLNEQFF.

The J gene is TRBJ1-4, the V gene TRBV19, with a possible D match to TRBD1 (6 bases). V lost 4 bases and J lost 4, with 16 bases in between. CDR3 length equals 16 residues. Germline loops: CDR1 LNHDA, CDR2 SQIVND (reference sequence). The CDR3 DNA reads TGTGCCAGTAGTACCCTCGGGGGGCGAATTAATGAAAAACTGTTTTTT. This sequence encodes CASSTLGGRINEKLFF.

This sequence joins TRBV14 and TRBJ2-7; D may match TRBD1 or TRBD2 (5 bases each). CDR3 length: 14 residues. The germline V and J ends were trimmed by 8 bases and 3 bases, with 17 bases remaining between them. Germline V gene lookup returns CDR1 SGHDN and CDR2 FVKESK. In DNA, the CDR3 is TGTGCCAGCTCCCAGTCAGGGAGATACTACGAGCAGTACTTC. It translates to CASSQSGRYYEQYF. Full variable domain (rest looked up from reference TRBV14 and TRBJ2-7): EAGVTQFPSHSVIEKGQTVTLRCDPISGHDNLYWYRRVMGKEIKFLLHFVKESKQDESGMPNNRFLAERTGGTYSTLKVQPAELEDSGVYFCASSQSGRYYEQYFGPGTRLTVT.

There are a few counts of this clonotype. The chain links TRBV6-2 or TRBV6-3 to TRBJ2-1; TRBD2 agrees at 14 bases. From germline, CDR1 is MNHEY and CDR2 SVGEGT. CDR3 length equals 22 residues. The ends lost 3 bases at V and 0 bases at J; junction bases unmatched: 16. The CDR3 spells CASSYSPFLGLAGVSSYNEQFF. The CDR3 coding sequence is TGTGCCAGCAGTTATTCCCCCTTTCTGGGACTAGCGGGAGTGAGCTCCTACAATGAGCAGTTCTTC.

This clonotype occurred a few times. This rearrangement joins TRBV29-1 to TRBJ2-3, with D perhaps matching TRBD1 (5 bases). The germline V gene has CDR1 SQVTM and CDR2 ANQGSEA. This CDR3 has 11 amino acids. V shed 7 bases and J shed 2 bases, with 7 bases lying between them. CDR3 sequence reads: CSGRVTDTQYF. Written as DNA, the CDR3 is TGCAGCGGCAGGGTCACAGATACGCAGTATTTT.

This clonotype was seen only a few times. The chain uses TRBV2 and TRBJ1-2; D is perhaps TRBD1 (6 bases). This CDR3 contains 13 residues. Trimming left V 5 bases short and J 7 bases short, with 14 bases between. CDR1 SNHLY and CDR2 FYNNEI come from the germline V gene. The CDR3, as DNA: TGTGCCAGCAGTCCGCAGGGGACGGGTGGCTACACCTTC. As protein: CASSPQGTGGYTF. The whole variable domain, filled in from reference TRBV2 and TRBJ1-2, reads EPEVTQTPSHQVTQMGQEVILRCVPISNHLYFYWYRQILGQKVEFLVSFYNNEISEKSEIFDDQFSVERPDGSNFTLKIRSTKLEDSAMYFCASSPQGTGGYTFGSGTRLTVV.

This clonotype occurred once. The chain uses TRBV7-9 and TRBJ2-1; no clear D. V was trimmed by 6 bases and J by 7 bases, leaving 10 bases between them. Germline CDR1 is SEHNR and CDR2 is FQNEAQ (reference sequence). The CDR3 is 12 amino acids. The DNA for the CDR3 is TGTGCCAGCAGTACCACCCGAAATGAGCAGTTCTTC. Residues: CASSTTRNEQFF.

The chain recombines TRBV6-2 or TRBV6-3 with TRBJ2-3, with 9 bases identical to TRBD2. Trimming cost V 2 bases and J 0 bases; bases outside gene matches: 12. The germline V gene has CDR1 MNHEY and CDR2 SVGEGT. The CDR3 is 19 amino acids. CDR3 region: CASSYLAKREATSTDTQYF. The CDR3 DNA reads as TGTGCCAGCAGTTACCTCGCCAAGCGGGAGGCCACGAGCACAGATACGCAGTATTTT.

This clonotype was counted a few times. V gene TRBV9 combines with J gene TRBJ2-5; TRBD1 might be the D (6 bases). Germline V gene lookup returns CDR1 SGDLS and CDR2 YYNGEE. The CDR3 contains 15 residues. V was trimmed by 1 base and J by 1 base, leaving 11 bases between them. This chain's CDR3 is CASSVPQGTQETQYF. Written as DNA, the CDR3 is TGTGCCAGCAGCGTACCACAGGGAACCCAAGAGACCCAGTACTTC.

In this sample, this clonotype turned up a few times. The chain joins TRBV29-1 to TRBJ2-5, with 9 positions matching TRBD2. After removal of 6 bases from V and 4 bases from J, the junction contained 12 bases not matched to a gene. CDR3 length equals 15 residues. In germline, CDR1 is SQVTM, CDR2 ANQGSEA. CDR3 residues: CSVPSGGRARETQYF. CDR3 nucleotide sequence: TGCAGCGTCCCCTCGGGCGGGAGGGCCAGAGAGACCCAGTACTTC. The whole variable domain, remainder taken from reference TRBV29-1 and TRBJ2-5, is SAVISQKPSRDICQRGTSLTIQCQVDSQVTMMFWYRQQPGQSLTLIATANQGSEATYESGFVIDKFPISRPNLTFSTLTVSNMSPEDSSIYLCSVPSGGRARETQYFGPGTRLLVL.